The sample holds a few counts of the clone carrying this T cell receptor beta chain. Its antigen is unknown. These data come from a study of T cells after yellow fever vaccination. Looking at the study overall: When fractions had low cell numbers, they were prepared with SMART-Seq v4 Ultra Low Input. General study findings and limits: A limited proportion of clonotypes was detected within both the CD4 and CD8 compartments. Most primary-vaccination clones reappeared after the booster (around 95% CD4, around 88% CD8).

The CDR3 extends over 15 amino acids. V was pared by 0 bases and J by 7 bases, with 5 bases of the junction left unmatched. The V gene's germline CDR1 is SGDLS and CDR2 YYNGEE. Universal primer sites and UMIs were introduced during 5'RACE template-switching synthesis of TCR cDNA. TCRdb used MiXCR to reprocess the 5' RACE reads, holding one entry per CDR3 protein. The sample shows 610,000 or so distinct CDR3 sequences, approximately 13% of them seen only once. The material was PBMCs, obtained on the day of the yellow fever booster vaccination. V usage is TRBV9 and J usage is TRBJ2-1; 9 bases line up with TRBD1. The sequence was obtained from a young man who received the YFV17D yellow fever vaccine. CDR3 bases: TGTGCCAGCAGCGTAGGGGGACAGGGTGGGAATGAGCAGTTCTTC. It translates to CASSVGGQGGNEQFF.